The present T cell receptor beta chain was sequenced within a study of shared clonotypes between healthy human individuals. Background on the study: Each donor's CD8 memory used one plate, CD8 naive two, each CD4 subset three. Study-wide results and caveats: An effect of sequencing depth on clonotype sharing among donors was expected.

Of note for this clone: Antigen: not known.

The donors, healthy adults who were HIV-negative, had experienced no recent acute infections or vaccinations. CD8 memory fractions consisted of CD45RO+ and CCR7-negative CD45RA+ TemRA cells together. Here immunoSEQ multiplex PCR was the method, and the copy in TCRdb shows in-frame clones only, minus some. The table has 100,000 or so clones, approximately 70% seen once. CDR1 and CDR2 (germline): MDHEN, SYDVKM. The CDR3 totals 17 residues. V was pared by 2 bases and J by 5 bases, with 9 bases of the junction left unmatched. The material sequenced was memory CD8+ T cells sorted from blood. Documented subset: CD45RO+ cells pooled with CCR7-negative TemRA cells. This clonotype was sampled from a woman under 40 in good health. This chain links TRBV28 with TRBJ1-4; TRBD1 matches at 9 bases. CDR3 amino acids: CASSLMGQGDRNEKLFF. The CDR3 coding sequence is TGTGCCAGCAGTTTAATGGGACAGGGAGATCGAAATGAAAAACTGTTTTTT.